A single sample gave rise to the 8 T cell receptor beta chains below, sequenced in a study of T cell repertoires in cytomegalovirus infection. Each CDR3 protein is one row after TCRdb ran MiXCR on the reads. The sample consists of 640,000 or so distinct CDR3 sequences, approximately 33% of them appearing once. Their antigens remain unidentified. This specimen was cultured PBMCs, taken from culture after CMV antigen stimulation. The receptor source for this set is a human donor in good health (CMV status not recorded). Some clones in this sample may be carry-over from other donors' samples.

The chain carries TRBV2 and TRBJ2-5; no firm D call. The CDR3 length is 12 residues. V lost 5 bases to trimming and J lost 4 bases, with 8 bases between them. Germline assignment: CDR1 SNHLY and CDR2 FYNNEI. The CDR3 DNA is TGTGCCAGCAGTACAACCCCAGAGACCCAGTACTTC. It is translated as CASSTTPETQYF.

The rearrangement joins TRBV4-2 to TRBJ1-6, with D tentatively TRBD1 (6 bases). Germline loops: CDR1 LGHNA, CDR2 YNFKEQ. This CDR3 comprises 13 residues. The V end lost 6 bases, the J end lost 9 bases, and 12 bases lay between the germline ends. The CDR3 region has the DNA TGTGCCAGCAGGCGCGAGGGGGTTTCACCCCTCCACTTT. It specifies CASRREGVSPLHF.

The chain couples TRBV6-1 to TRBJ2-7; D might be TRBD2 (5 bases). Deletions cut 8 bases from V and 2 bases from J, with 13 bases between. This CDR3 is 13 amino acids long. Germline V CDR1 and CDR2: MNHNS, SASEGT. The CDR3 region has the DNA TGTGCCAGCCGCCGTATCGGGGCCTACGAGCAGTACTTC. Encoded protein: CASRRIGAYEQYF.

This rearrangement joins TRBV25-1 to TRBJ2-3; TRBD1 aligns across 7 bases. Germline CDR1 reads MGHDK; CDR2 reads SYGVNS. Trimming cost V 10 bases and J 2 bases; bases outside gene matches: 6. The CDR3 totals 13 residues. CDR3 DNA sequence: TGTGCCACCCGACAGGGCTCCACAGATACGCAGTATTTT. Translation: CATRQGSTDTQYF. The whole variable domain, remainder taken from reference TRBV25-1 and TRBJ2-3, is EADIYQTPRYLVIGTGKKITLECSQTMGHDKMYWYQQDPGMELHLIHYSYGVNSTEKGDLSSESTVSRIRTEHFPLTLESARPSHTSQYLCATRQGSTDTQYFGPGTRLTVL.

There are a few counts of this clonotype. The rearrangement uses TRBV27 and TRBJ2-3; TRBD2 might be the D (5 bases). V lost 8 bases to trimming and J lost 2 bases, with 11 bases between them. Looked up from germline, CDR1 is MNHEY and CDR2 is SMNVEV (reference sequence). The CDR3 length is 13 residues. Here the CDR3 reads CASVSGSTDTQYF. CDR3 bases: TGTGCCAGCGTAAGCGGCTCCACAGATACGCAGTATTTT.

This clonotype was counted between two and nine times. CDR3 in DNA: TGTGCCAGCAGCCGGGCGGGTAGACAGGGGGCGTGGAGCAATCAGCCCCAGCATTTT. Translating gives CASSRAGRQGAWSNQPQHF. This sequence joins TRBV5-6 and TRBJ1-5; TRBD1 matches 10 bases. There are 19 residues in the CDR3. With V trimmed by 4 bases and J by 1 base, 14 bases remained unmatched. The V gene's germline CDR1 is SGHDT and CDR2 YYEEEE.

This clonotype was counted between two and nine times. The chain recombines TRBV12-3 or TRBV12-4 with TRBJ2-4; D gene unclear. This CDR3 is 12 amino acids long. V was trimmed by 6 bases and J by 5 bases, leaving 8 bases between them. The CDR3 region has the DNA TGTGCCAGCAGCCTCGGACAAAACATTCAGTACTTC. Protein sequence: CASSLGQNIQYF.

The rearrangement links TRBV6-2 or TRBV6-3 to TRBJ2-7; possibly TRBD1 for D (6 bases). The V end was cut by 2 bases, the J end by 6 bases, with 8 bases between. This CDR3 has 12 residues. Germline V gene lookup returns CDR1 MNHEY and CDR2 SVGEGT. The CDR3 protein is CASSYVGAEQYF. CDR3 DNA: TGTGCCAGCAGTTACGTGGGGGCCGAGCAGTACTTC.